The 28 T cell receptor beta chains given below trace back to one sample, sequenced in a study of T-cell reconstitution after alpha-beta-depleted transplantation in children (dated by TCRdb to the mid-2010s). This specimen's treatment or condition label, per the study, means: allogeneic hematopoietic cell transplantation with graft depleted of TCRalphabeta T cells and CD19 B cells. The library was produced with PCR. This sample was sequenced with an Illumina HiSeq 2500. Molecular barcoding was employed in the preparation of TCR libraries, with unique molecular identifiers being used to normalize TCRbeta repertoire quantification. TCRdb reworked the public reads: Q25 trimming with fastp, MiXCR clone assembly, productive beta chains retained. Rows merge per CDR3 protein into single entries with the most common DNA and genes. The sample yields around 450,000 distinct CDR3 sequences; around 16% were counted once. Clones ranked in the top ten supply around 28% of the sample.

Sequenced here: PBMCs, mostly from graft donor cells, sampled 360 days after TCRalphabeta/CD19-depleted stem cell transplant. These receptors were taken from a boy younger than two who had a stem cell transplant for Wiskott-Aldrich syndrome, so the T cells may come from the graft donor.

The chain uses TRBV6-5 and TRBJ2-2; D gene unclear. The length of the CDR3 is 13 residues. Trimming pared 0 bases from V and 4 bases from J, leaving 3 bases between. Germline CDR1 reads MNHEY; CDR2 reads SVGAGI. The CDR3 protein is CASSYSTTGELFF. CDR3 nucleotide sequence: TGTGCCAGCAGTTACTCGACCACCGGGGAGCTGTTTTTT.

This clonotype came up a few times. In DNA, the CDR3 is TGTGCCAGCTCACCCAGACCAACGAACACCGGGGAGCTGTTTTTT. This encodes CASSPRPTNTGELFF. This sequence joins TRBV18 and TRBJ2-2; no firm D call. The V end was cut by 3 bases, the J end by 0 bases, with 8 bases between. Germline lookup yields CDR1 KGHSH and CDR2 LQKENI. The CDR3 sequence is 15 residues long.

V usage is TRBV12-3 or TRBV12-4 and J usage is TRBJ2-7, with TRBD2 matching over 8 bases. V shed 5 bases and J 4 bases; nucleotides not matched to a gene: 7. This CDR3 has 14 amino acids. The chain's CDR3 is CASSPGGDKYEQYF. The CDR3 coding sequence is TGTGCCAGCAGTCCCGGGGGGGATAAATACGAGCAGTACTTC.

V and J are TRBV7-9 and TRBJ1-4; no definite D call. Trimming left V 1 base short and J 7 bases short, with 13 bases between. The germline V gene has CDR1 SEHNR and CDR2 FQNEAQ (reference sequence). This CDR3 comprises 15 residues. CDR3 in amino acids: CASSLVGHTREKLFF. The CDR3 region has the DNA TGTGCCAGCAGCTTAGTGGGCCACACCCGTGAAAAACTGTTTTTT.

The sample holds a few counts of this clonotype. J is TRBJ2-5 and V is TRBV12-3 or TRBV12-4, with 10 bases that match TRBD2. J lost 6 bases, V lost 5 bases, and 15 bases had no gene match. CDR3 length: 17 amino acids. CDR3 in DNA: TGTGCCAGCAGTGCAAGTCTAAGCGGGAGGGCCGCGAAGACCCAGTACTTC. As protein: CASSASLSGRAAKTQYF.

This clonotype occurred a few times. This chain links TRBV5-1 with TRBJ2-1, with a weak D call TRBD2 (6 bases). This CDR3 region has 15 residues. V lost 6 bases and J 0 bases, leaving 13 bases between the germline ends. Per germline, CDR1 SGHRS and CDR2 YFSETQ. CDR3 DNA: TGCGCCAGCACGGGGGACCAGAGCTCCTACAATGAGCAGTTCTTC. This gives the protein CASTGDQSSYNEQFF. Full variable domain (rest looked up from reference TRBV5-1 and TRBJ2-1): KAGVTQTPRYLIKTRGQQVTLSCSPISGHRSVSWYQQTPGQGLQFLFEYFSETQRNKGNFPGRFSGRQFSNSRSEMNVSTLELGDSALYLCASTGDQSSYNEQFFGPGTRLTVL.

The chain links TRBV7-9 to TRBJ1-1; no definite D call. V lost 3 bases and J 1 base, leaving 9 bases between the germline ends. CDR3 size: 14 residues. Germline CDR1 is SEHNR and CDR2 is FQNEAQ (reference sequence). The CDR3 reads CASSFLLPNTEAFF. The CDR3 DNA is TGTGCCAGCAGCTTCCTCCTACCGAACACTGAAGCTTTCTTT.

This clonotype was detected a few times. DNA for the CDR3: TGTGCCAGCAGCTTAAGTGGTGCAGCGGGAGGGGTAGGCGGGGAGACCCAGTACTTC. It yields the protein CASSLSGAAGGVGGETQYF. This chain joins TRBV11-2 and TRBJ2-5, with 10 positions matching TRBD2. Germline loops: CDR1 SGHAT, CDR2 FQNNGV. This CDR3 contains 19 residues. V shed 2 bases, J shed 5 bases, and the junction held 17 bases outside the gene matches.

The V call is TRBV5-1, the J call TRBJ2-1; possibly TRBD1 for D (5 bases). The CDR3 loop spans 15 amino acids. Trimming shortened V by 0 bases and J by 10 bases, and 17 bases separated the two germline ends. The V gene's germline CDR1 is SGHRS and CDR2 YFSETQ. CDR3 DNA sequence: TGCGCCAGCAGCTTGGCCCCTCTAGGGGATCGGGAGCAGTTCTTC. The encoded protein is CASSLAPLGDREQFF.

J is TRBJ2-7 and V is TRBV20-1; D is unresolved. Germline V gives CDR1 DFQATT, CDR2 SNEGSKA (reference sequence). The CDR3 has 13 amino acids. V lost 0 bases and J lost 7, with 13 bases in between. As DNA, the CDR3 is TGCAGTGCTAGAGATCGGTCCCTCGGGGAGCAGTACTTC. Amino acids: CSARDRSLGEQYF.

This clonotype occurred a few times. The genes are TRBV20-1 and TRBJ2-5; a possible D gene is TRBD1 (5 bases). The CDR3 is 12 amino acids. Germline V lookup: CDR1 DFQATT, CDR2 SNEGSKA (reference sequence). Trimming removed 3 bases at V and 2 bases at J, with 7 bases between. The CDR3 loop is CSASNRQETQYF. The CDR3 DNA is TGCAGTGCTAGTAACAGGCAAGAGACCCAGTACTTC.

This sequence joins TRBV28 and TRBJ2-1; TRBD1 aligns across 8 bases. Per the germline V gene, CDR1 is MDHEN and CDR2 is SYDVKM. V was pared by 3 bases and J by 6 bases, with 10 bases of the junction left unmatched. The CDR3 has 16 amino acids. CDR3 nucleotides: TGTGCCAGCAGTTTTGCCGGGACAGGAGCCACCAATGAGCAGTTCTTC. This codes for CASSFAGTGATNEQFF.

The rearrangement joins TRBV5-1 to TRBJ2-1; 12 nucleotides align to TRBD2. The trim removed 3 bases at V and 6 bases at J, leaving 4 bases unmatched. Per germline, CDR1 SGHRS and CDR2 YFSETQ. CDR3 length: 15 residues. The CDR3: CASSWRTSGVNEQFF. The CDR3 DNA is TGCGCCAGCAGCTGGCGGACTAGCGGGGTCAATGAGCAGTTCTTC.

This clonotype has only a few counts. This sequence joins TRBV25-1 and TRBJ2-7, with 8 bases identical to TRBD2. J gave up 4 bases and V 6 bases, and 5 bases lay outside the gene matches. The germline V gene encodes CDR1 MGHDK and CDR2 SYGVNS. The CDR3 runs 13 residues. DNA of the CDR3: TGTGCCAGCAGGGGGACTAGGGATTACGAGCAGTACTTC. It encodes CASRGTRDYEQYF.

The sample holds a few counts of this clonotype. V and J are TRBV5-1 and TRBJ1-1; 9 nucleotides line up with TRBD1. V dropped 3 bases and J dropped 1; count of bases not matched to a gene: 7. CDR3 length: 16 amino acids. Germline V gene lookup returns CDR1 SGHRS and CDR2 YFSETQ. In DNA, the CDR3 is TGCGCCAGCAGCTGGACAGGGGTGGGGGGGAACACTGAAGCTTTCTTT. As protein: CASSWTGVGGNTEAFF.

This clonotype has just a few counts. The V gene is TRBV19, the J gene TRBJ2-1, with 8 bases lining up with TRBD2. Germline V CDR1 and CDR2: LNHDA, SQIVND (reference sequence). The junction had 14 bases not matched to a gene; V was cut back by 5 bases and J by 8 bases. The CDR3 has 16 residues. CDR3 nucleotides: TGTGCCAGTAGTTCACGACTAGCGACTACGTTCTATGAGCAGTTCTTC. Encoded protein: CASSSRLATTFYEQFF.

This clonotype was seen only a few times. The rearrangement links TRBV10-2 to TRBJ2-7, with D perhaps TRBD1 (5 bases). Germline V gene lookup returns CDR1 WSHSY and CDR2 SAAADI. This CDR3 is built from 9 residues. The V end was cut by 10 bases, the J end by 4 bases, with 5 bases between. The CDR3 loop reads CATGYEQYF. In nucleotides, the CDR3 is TGCGCCACAGGGTACGAGCAGTACTTC.

The V and J genes are TRBV9 and TRBJ2-1; maybe TRBD1 (5 bases). The CDR3 is 14 amino acids. V lost 8 bases to trimming and J lost 1 base, with 13 bases between them. Germline loops: CDR1 SGDLS, CDR2 YYNGEE. The CDR3 here is CARIPRESYNEQFF. CDR3 in DNA: TGTGCCAGGATTCCCAGGGAATCCTACAATGAGCAGTTCTTC.

The chain employs TRBV7-8 and TRBJ2-1; D is perhaps TRBD2 (7 bases). The CDR3 is 14 amino acids. Deletions cut 4 bases from V and 6 bases from J, with 13 bases between. The germline V gene has CDR1 SGHVS and CDR2 FQNEAQ. CDR3 nucleotide sequence: TGTGCCAGCAGCTCCCGGGGGGCCGCCAATGAGCAGTTCTTC. Protein sequence: CASSSRGAANEQFF.

This clonotype was seen only a few times. V is TRBV15 and J is TRBJ2-1, with D perhaps TRBD1 (5 bases). From germline, CDR1 is LNHNV and CDR2 YYDKDF (reference sequence). V was clipped by 1 base and J by 5 bases, with 15 bases between them. CDR3 length: 16 amino acids. The CDR3 protein is CATSRGSTAGNNEQFF. DNA for the CDR3: TGTGCCACCAGCAGAGGAAGTACGGCAGGGAACAATGAGCAGTTCTTC.

This clonotype was recorded a few times. The chain employs TRBV5-6 and TRBJ2-1; D is perhaps TRBD2 (6 bases). The CDR3 is 16 residues long. V lost 2 bases, J lost 5 bases, and 17 bases lay in between. Germline values: CDR1 SGHDT, CDR2 YYEEEE. The chain's CDR3 is CASSFMTSGIHNEQFF. The DNA of the CDR3 is TGTGCCAGCAGCTTTATGACTAGTGGGATCCACAATGAGCAGTTCTTC.

V and J are TRBV7-9 and TRBJ2-1, with 7 bases lining up with TRBD2. V gave up 5 bases and J gave up 7 bases; unmatched junction bases: 14. The germline gives CDR1 SEHNR, CDR2 FQNEAQ (reference sequence). The length of the CDR3 is 16 residues. The CDR3 sequence: CASSDERTRYRNEQFF. Here the CDR3 DNA reads TGTGCCAGCAGCGACGAGCGGACTAGGTACAGGAATGAGCAGTTCTTC.

This clonotype has just a few counts. The chain couples TRBV6-2 or TRBV6-3 to TRBJ2-2; possibly TRBD2 for D (5 bases). Germline V lookup: CDR1 MNHEY, CDR2 SVGEGT. The CDR3 has 14 residues. The V and J ends lost 5 bases and 4 bases respectively, with 11 bases between them. CDR3 in amino acids: CASSGEAGTGELFF. CDR3 coding DNA: TGTGCCAGCAGTGGTGAGGCGGGCACCGGGGAGCTGTTTTTT.

The V call is TRBV12-3 or TRBV12-4, the J call TRBJ1-6, with D maybe TRBD1 (5 bases). Trimming shortened V by 7 bases and J by 8 bases, and 15 bases separated the two germline ends. The CDR3 is 14 amino acids. In nucleotides, the CDR3 is TGTGCCAGCACCCTCAGGGAGGGGTATTCACCCCTCCACTTT. Residues: CASTLREGYSPLHF.

This clonotype was detected only a few times. V usage is TRBV20-1 and J usage is TRBJ2-1; a weak D match, TRBD2 (6 bases). This CDR3 is built from 13 residues. Trimming removed 4 bases from V and 10 bases from J, with 17 bases in between. CDR1 is DFQATT, CDR2 SNEGSKA, per germline (reference sequence). For the CDR3, the DNA is TGCAGTGCTAAGAGAGGGGCCGGAGGGGAGCAGTTCTTC. Translated: CSAKRGAGGEQFF.

The rearrangement joins TRBV18 to TRBJ2-1; D could derive from TRBD1 or TRBD2 (5 bases each). CDR3 length: 14 amino acids. V was clipped by 3 bases and J by 9 bases, with 15 bases between them. Germline values: CDR1 KGHSH, CDR2 LQKENI. In nucleotides, the CDR3 is TGTGCCAGCTCACCGGGGGTAATTAAGAGTGAGCAGTTCTTC. Its protein product is CASSPGVIKSEQFF. Combining the CDR3 with reference TRBV18 and TRBJ2-1 gives the whole variable domain NAGVMQNPRHLVRRRGQEARLRCSPMKGHSHVYWYRQLPEEGLKFMVYLQKENIIDESGMPKERFSAEFPKEGPSILRIQQVVRGDSAAYFCASSPGVIKSEQFFGPGTRLTVL.

The V and J genes are TRBV6-1 and TRBJ1-2; 9 bases agree with TRBD1. Germline CDR1 is MNHNS and CDR2 is SASEGT. The length of the CDR3 is 16 residues. With 5 bases clipped from V and 4 bases from J, the junction kept 11 bases outside the gene matches. Here the CDR3 reads CASSTGTGPMIYGYTF. DNA of the CDR3: TGTGCCAGCAGTACCGGGACAGGGCCGATGATCTATGGCTACACCTTC.

With respect to this clonotype: At one boundary the junction diverges from the germline segment, which might be a read error. The gene calls are TRBV7-2 and TRBJ2-4; D uncertain. Germline V gene lookup returns CDR1 SGHTA and CDR2 FQGNSA. The CDR3 length is 10 residues. The CDR3 sequence is CASSLSGQVF. Here the CDR3 DNA reads TGTGCCAGCAGCTTATCTGGTCAGGTGTTC.